The 16 T cell receptor beta chains listed next were all sequenced from one sample in a study of low-dose radiotherapy and immunotherapy resistance in tumors. First-strand cDNA relied on TRAV- and TRBV-specific primers spanning alpha and beta chains. PCR amplification of the TCRs was performed with Phusion for approximately 20 PCR cycles, and it relied on a constant-region primer together with a V-primer adapter. MiXCR, applied by TCRdb to the reads, yields one record per CDR3 protein. In the table there are 5,000 to 7,500 distinct CDR3 sequences, approximately 78% of which are singletons. The receptors were sampled from a human donor with advanced metastatic prostate, ovarian, gallbladder or colorectal cancer (not recorded which). This table probably holds off-target reads from a library built for another chain.

The genes are TRBV4-1 and TRBJ1-1, with TRBD1 identical over 7 bases. The CDR3 length is 15 residues. J lost 6 bases, V lost 4 bases, and 11 bases had no gene match. Germline loops: CDR1 MGHRA, CDR2 YSYEKL. The CDR3 reads CASSPEETGVAEAFF. CDR3 bases: TGCGCCAGCAGCCCAGAGGAAACAGGGGTTGCTGAAGCTTTCTTT.

The chain employs TRBV28 and TRBJ2-7; TRBD2 aligns across 12 bases. The V and J ends lost 6 bases and 3 bases, in that order; junction bases with no gene match: 6. The germline CDR1 and CDR2 sequences are MDHEN and SYDVKM. CDR3 length: 15 amino acids. CDR3 region: CASSNPGLAGYEQYF. CDR3 DNA sequence: TGTGCCAGCAGCAATCCGGGACTAGCGGGCTACGAGCAGTACTTC.

The chain employs TRBV15 and TRBJ1-5, with 7 bases aligning to TRBD1. CDR3 length: 16 residues. J gave up 1 base and V 3 bases, and 6 bases lay outside the gene matches. Looked up from germline, CDR1 is LNHNV and CDR2 is YYDKDF (reference sequence). CDR3 protein: CATSSAGTESNQPQHF. The DNA of the CDR3 is TGTGCCACCAGCAGCGCCGGGACAGAAAGCAATCAGCCCCAGCATTTT.

V usage is TRBV6-5 and J usage is TRBJ1-1; tentatively, D is TRBD1 (5 bases). CDR1 is MNHEY, CDR2 SVGAGI, per germline. Trimming took off 6 bases at V and 4 bases at J, with 12 bases between the two ends. This CDR3 spans 13 amino acids. Written as DNA, the CDR3 is TGTGCCAGCAGCCTAGGGGCTGGCACTGAAGCTTTCTTT. Its protein product is CASSLGAGTEAFF.

This rearrangement joins TRBV28 to TRBJ2-1, with D possibly being TRBD2 (7 bases). The V gene lost 3 bases and the J gene lost 4 bases, with 10 bases spanning the gap. Germline CDR1 MDHEN, CDR2 SYDVKM. The CDR3 covers 14 residues. CDR3 protein: CASSFRGGYNEQFF. The CDR3 DNA follows: TGTGCCAGCAGTTTCAGGGGAGGGTACAATGAGCAGTTCTTC. The full variable domain, its missing parts supplied by reference TRBV28 and TRBJ2-1, is DVKVTQSSRYLVKRTGEKVFLECVQDMDHENMFWYRQDPGLGLRLIYFSYDVKMKEKGDIPEGYSVSREKKERFSLILESASTNQTSMYLCASSFRGGYNEQFFGPGTRLTVL.

J is TRBJ2-1 and V is TRBV11-2, with TRBD2 matching 8 bases. Germline loops: CDR1 SGHAT, CDR2 FQNNGV. Trimming removed 2 bases from V and 5 bases from J; junction bases left unmatched: 14. The CDR3 totals 18 residues. In nucleotides, the CDR3 is TGTGCCAGCAGCTTAAAGGCTTCGATCGCGGGAGGTGACAATGAGCAGTTCTTC. As protein: CASSLKASIAGGDNEQFF.

The V gene is TRBV28, the J gene TRBJ2-7; perhaps TRBD1 as D (5 bases). The CDR3 runs 15 residues. Trimming took off 3 bases at V and 5 bases at J, with 17 bases between the two ends. CDR1 MDHEN and CDR2 SYDVKM come from the germline V gene. The CDR3 sequence is CASSFLSAGNNEQYF. The CDR3 DNA follows: TGTGCCAGCAGTTTCTTATCAGCAGGGAACAACGAGCAGTACTTC.

The gene calls are TRBV10-3 and TRBJ2-2, with TRBD2 matching over 9 bases. After removal of 0 bases from V and 0 bases from J, the junction contained 8 bases not matched to a gene. Germline CDR1 ENHRY, CDR2 SYGVKD. The CDR3 has 19 amino acids. The CDR3 DNA sequence: TGTGCCATCAGTGAGTCGGCGGTAGCGGGAGAGCCGAACACCGGGGAGCTGTTTTTT. It codes for CAISESAVAGEPNTGELFF.

The genes are TRBV2 and TRBJ2-5, with 7 nucleotides matching TRBD2. With V trimmed by 8 bases and J by 2 bases, 2 bases remained unmatched. The CDR3 has 12 amino acids. Per germline, CDR1 SNHLY and CDR2 FYNNEI. The CDR3 nucleotides read TGTGCCAGCCGGGGGGAACAAGAGACCCAGTACTTC. Amino acid sequence: CASRGEQETQYF. The whole variable domain, remainder taken from reference TRBV2 and TRBJ2-5, is EPEVTQTPSHQVTQMGQEVILRCVPISNHLYFYWYRQILGQKVEFLVSFYNNEISEKSEIFDDQFSVERPDGSNFTLKIRSTKLEDSAMYFCASRGEQETQYFGPGTRLLVL.

This clonotype was seen a few times. The chain uses TRBV6-2 or TRBV6-3 and TRBJ2-2; D is undetermined. CDR3 length equals 12 residues. V was trimmed by 6 bases and J by 4 bases, leaving 6 bases between them. From germline, CDR1 is MNHEY and CDR2 SVGEGT. Written as DNA, the CDR3 is TGTGCCAGCAGGCTACGCACCGGGGAGCTGTTTTTT. It codes for CASRLRTGELFF.

The chain recombines TRBV19 with TRBJ2-2; maybe TRBD1 (6 bases). Germline V gene sequence: CDR1 LNHDA, CDR2 SQIVND (reference sequence). V dropped 6 bases and J dropped 3 bases, with 8 bases sitting between them. The CDR3 loop spans 13 amino acids. For the CDR3, the DNA is TGTGCCAGTAGACAGGGATACACCGGGGAGCTGTTTTTT. Translated: CASRQGYTGELFF.

About this clonotype: At one boundary the junction diverges from the germline segment, which might be a read error. The CDR3 coding sequence is TGTGCCAGCAGTTTATGGACAGGGGAGCCGTTCTTC. Translation: CASSLWTGEPFF. This chain joins TRBV28 and TRBJ2-1; the match to TRBD1 covers 8 bases. Per the germline V gene, CDR1 is MDHEN and CDR2 is SYDVKM. This CDR3 contains 12 residues.

This chain connects TRBV28 to TRBJ2-1; D perhaps matches TRBD2 (6 bases). Germline V CDR1 and CDR2: MDHEN, SYDVKM. This CDR3 is built from 15 residues. V was pared by 5 bases and J by 4 bases, with 15 bases between. The CDR3 sequence is CASSPLGGWYNEQFF. DNA for the CDR3: TGTGCCAGCAGTCCCCTCGGGGGATGGTACAATGAGCAGTTCTTC.

J is TRBJ2-3 and V is TRBV28, with D perhaps matching TRBD1 or TRBD2 (6 bases each). The CDR3 covers 17 residues. CDR1 and CDR2 (germline): MDHEN, SYDVKM. Deletions cut 8 bases from V and 1 base from J, with 22 bases between. The CDR3 here is CASDGVQEGEGTDTQYF. The CDR3 DNA is TGTGCCAGCGACGGCGTACAGGAGGGGGAGGGCACAGATACGCAGTATTTT.

This rearrangement joins TRBV20-1 to TRBJ2-1, with TRBD1 matching over 10 bases. V gave up 0 bases and J gave up 3 bases; unmatched junction bases: 5. The CDR3 has 16 amino acids. Germline loops: CDR1 DFQATT, CDR2 SNEGSKA (reference sequence). CDR3 DNA: TGCAGTGCTAGAGAGCGACAGGGGGCGTTCTACAATGAGCAGTTCTTC. Its protein is CSARERQGAFYNEQFF.

The rearrangement uses TRBV6-1 and TRBJ1-1; 12 nucleotides match TRBD1. CDR1 and CDR2 (germline): MNHNS, SASEGT. Trimming cost V 5 bases and J 4 bases; bases outside gene matches: 5. The CDR3 loop spans 15 amino acids. Here the CDR3 DNA reads TGTGCCAGCAGTCAAGGGGACAGGGGGCTCACTGAAGCTTTCTTT. This translates into CASSQGDRGLTEAFF.